The present T cell receptor (beta chain) was sequenced within a study of T cell responses to AZD1222 COVID-19 vaccine. Study findings and constraints: The donor cohort was predominantly white British with a female majority, and clonal diversity may have been underestimated. Repertoire collection took place solely once the T cell response had peaked. Spike regions recognized by vaccine-associated CD4 TCRs spanned the protein, led by 160-218 and 743-854.

The table lists this clone with a few counts. What it recognizes is unknown. Trimming cost V 5 bases and J 3 bases; bases outside gene matches: 8. The V gene's germline CDR1 is LNHDA and CDR2 SQIVND (reference sequence). The CDR3 sequence is 17 residues long. The protocol was immunoSEQ multiplex PCR, while the TCRdb copy is restricted to in-frame clones and leaves out a portion. The repertoire consists of around 150,000 clones, with roughly 85% occurring once and the leading ten covering approximately 8%. Specimen: peripheral blood, collected 28 days after the second dose of the MenACWY control vaccine. This sequence originates from an adult who received the MenACWY meningococcal vaccine as a control. The gene calls are TRBV19 and TRBJ1-5; 12 bases line up with TRBD1. The CDR3 DNA reads as TGTGCCAGTAGTCCGGGGACAGGGGGCGAATACAATCAGCCCCAGCATTTT. As protein: CASSPGTGGEYNQPQHF.